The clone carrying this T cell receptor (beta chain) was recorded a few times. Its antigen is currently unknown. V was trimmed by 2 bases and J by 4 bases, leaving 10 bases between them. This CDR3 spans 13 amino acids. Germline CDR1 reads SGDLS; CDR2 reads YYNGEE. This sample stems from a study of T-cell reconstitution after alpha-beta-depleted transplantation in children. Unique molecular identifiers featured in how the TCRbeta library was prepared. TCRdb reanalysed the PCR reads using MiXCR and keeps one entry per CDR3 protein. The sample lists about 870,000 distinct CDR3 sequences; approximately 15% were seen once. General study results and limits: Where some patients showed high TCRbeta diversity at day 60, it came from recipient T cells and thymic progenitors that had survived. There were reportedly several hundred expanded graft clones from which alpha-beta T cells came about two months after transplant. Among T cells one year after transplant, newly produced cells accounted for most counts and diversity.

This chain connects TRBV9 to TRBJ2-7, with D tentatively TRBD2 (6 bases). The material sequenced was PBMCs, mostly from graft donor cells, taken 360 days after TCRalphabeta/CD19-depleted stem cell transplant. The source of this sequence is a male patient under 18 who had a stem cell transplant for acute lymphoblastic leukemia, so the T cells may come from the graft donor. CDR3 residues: CASSVTGEYEQYF. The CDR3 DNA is TGTGCCAGCAGCGTCACGGGGGAGTACGAGCAGTACTTC.